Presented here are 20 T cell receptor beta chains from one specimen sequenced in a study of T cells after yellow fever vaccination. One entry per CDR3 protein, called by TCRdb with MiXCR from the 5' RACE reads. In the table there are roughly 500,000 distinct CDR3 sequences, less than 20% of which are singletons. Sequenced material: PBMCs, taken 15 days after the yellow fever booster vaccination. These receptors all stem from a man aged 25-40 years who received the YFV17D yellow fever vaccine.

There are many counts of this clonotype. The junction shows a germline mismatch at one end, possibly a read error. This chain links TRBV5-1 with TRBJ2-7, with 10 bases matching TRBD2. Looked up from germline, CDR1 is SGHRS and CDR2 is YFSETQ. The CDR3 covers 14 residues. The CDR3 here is CASSSSGSSYEQYF. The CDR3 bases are TGTGCCAGCAGCTCTAGCGGGAGCTCCTACGAGCAGTACTTC.

The CDR3 spells CASIFARGRGANVLTF. The CDR3 nucleotides are TGTGCCAGCATCTTTGCCAGGGGGCGTGGGGCCAACGTCCTGACTTTC. The chain joins TRBV28 to TRBJ2-6; 8 bases align to TRBD1. Trimming took 7 bases from V and 3 from J; bases not matched to a gene: 8. CDR3 length equals 16 residues. The germline V gene has CDR1 MDHEN and CDR2 SYDVKM.

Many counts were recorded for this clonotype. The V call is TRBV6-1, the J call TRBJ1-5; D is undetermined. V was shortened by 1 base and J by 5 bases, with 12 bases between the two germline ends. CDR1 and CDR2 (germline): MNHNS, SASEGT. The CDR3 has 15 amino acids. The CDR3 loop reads CASSEVVGFDQPQHF. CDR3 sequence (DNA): TGTGCCAGCAGTGAAGTCGTAGGGTTCGATCAGCCCCAGCATTTT.

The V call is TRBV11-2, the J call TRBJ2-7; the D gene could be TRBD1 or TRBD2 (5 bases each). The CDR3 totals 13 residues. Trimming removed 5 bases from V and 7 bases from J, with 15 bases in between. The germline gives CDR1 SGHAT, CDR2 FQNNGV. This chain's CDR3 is CASSHRDEGEQYF. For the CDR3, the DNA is TGTGCCAGCAGCCACCGGGATGAGGGGGAGCAGTACTTC. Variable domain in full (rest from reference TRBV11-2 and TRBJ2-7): EAGVAQSPRYKIIEKRQSVAFWCNPISGHATLYWYQQILGQGPKLLIQFQNNGVVDDSQLPKDRFSAERLKGVDSTLKIQPAKLEDSAVYLCASSHRDEGEQYFGPGTRLTVT.

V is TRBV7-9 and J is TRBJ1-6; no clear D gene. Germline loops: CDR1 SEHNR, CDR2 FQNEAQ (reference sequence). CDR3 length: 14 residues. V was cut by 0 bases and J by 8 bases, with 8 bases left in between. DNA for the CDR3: TGTGCCAGCAGCTTAGCCGTATTTCATTCACCCCTCCACTTT. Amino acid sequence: CASSLAVFHSPLHF.

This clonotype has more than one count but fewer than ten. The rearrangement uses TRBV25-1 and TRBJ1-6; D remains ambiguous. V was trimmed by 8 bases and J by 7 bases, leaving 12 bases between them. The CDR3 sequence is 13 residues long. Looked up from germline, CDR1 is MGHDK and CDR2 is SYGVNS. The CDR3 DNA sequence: TGTGCCAGCGCCATCGTGGAAAATTCACCCCTCCACTTT. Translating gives CASAIVENSPLHF.

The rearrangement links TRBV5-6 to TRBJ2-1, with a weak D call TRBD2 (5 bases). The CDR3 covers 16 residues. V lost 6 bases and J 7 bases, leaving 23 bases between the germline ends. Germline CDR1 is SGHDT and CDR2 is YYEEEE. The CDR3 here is CASTLERIRLGNEQFF. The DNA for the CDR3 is TGTGCCAGCACCCTTGAGCGGATCCGACTCGGGAATGAGCAGTTCTTC.

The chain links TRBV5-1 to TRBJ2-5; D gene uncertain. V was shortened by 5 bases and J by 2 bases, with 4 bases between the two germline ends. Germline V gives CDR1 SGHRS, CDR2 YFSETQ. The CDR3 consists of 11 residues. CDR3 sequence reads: CASRRQETQYF. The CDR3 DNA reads TGCGCCAGCAGGCGACAAGAGACCCAGTACTTC.

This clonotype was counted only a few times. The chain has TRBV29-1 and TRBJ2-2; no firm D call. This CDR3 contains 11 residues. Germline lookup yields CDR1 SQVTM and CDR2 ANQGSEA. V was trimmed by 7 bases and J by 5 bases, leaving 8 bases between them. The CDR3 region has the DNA TGCAGCGGCAGAAGAACCGGGGAGCTGTTTTTT. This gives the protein CSGRRTGELFF.

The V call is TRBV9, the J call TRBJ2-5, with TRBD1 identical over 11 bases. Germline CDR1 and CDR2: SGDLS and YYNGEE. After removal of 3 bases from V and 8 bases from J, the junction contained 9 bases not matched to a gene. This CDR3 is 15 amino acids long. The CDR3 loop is CASSERGGQGDTQYF. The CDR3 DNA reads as TGTGCCAGCAGCGAGAGAGGGGGACAGGGGGACACCCAGTACTTC.

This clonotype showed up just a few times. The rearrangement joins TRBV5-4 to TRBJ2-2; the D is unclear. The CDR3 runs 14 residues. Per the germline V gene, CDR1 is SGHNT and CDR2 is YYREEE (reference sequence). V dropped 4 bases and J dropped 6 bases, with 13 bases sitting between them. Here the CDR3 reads CASSLKNSPGELFF. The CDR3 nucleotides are TGTGCCAGCAGCCTTAAAAACTCTCCCGGGGAGCTGTTTTTT.

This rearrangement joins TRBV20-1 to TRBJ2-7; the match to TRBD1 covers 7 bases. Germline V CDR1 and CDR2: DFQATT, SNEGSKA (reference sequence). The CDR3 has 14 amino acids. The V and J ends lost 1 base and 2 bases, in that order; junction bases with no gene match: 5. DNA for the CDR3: TGCAGTGCTAGAGGGCCCGACAGGGCCTACGAGCAGTACTTC. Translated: CSARGPDRAYEQYF.

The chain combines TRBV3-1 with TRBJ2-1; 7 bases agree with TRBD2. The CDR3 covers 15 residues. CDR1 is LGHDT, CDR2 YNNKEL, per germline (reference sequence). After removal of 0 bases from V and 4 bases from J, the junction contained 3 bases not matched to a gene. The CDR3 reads CASSQEGGRYNEQFF. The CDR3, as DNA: TGTGCCAGCAGCCAAGAGGGAGGGAGGTACAATGAGCAGTTCTTC.

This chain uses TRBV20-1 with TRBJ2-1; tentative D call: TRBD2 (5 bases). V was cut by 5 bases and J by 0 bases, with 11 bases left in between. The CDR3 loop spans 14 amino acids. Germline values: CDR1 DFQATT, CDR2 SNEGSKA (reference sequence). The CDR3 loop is CSAAGKSSYNEQFF. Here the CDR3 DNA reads TGCAGTGCTGCCGGGAAGTCCTCCTACAATGAGCAGTTCTTC.

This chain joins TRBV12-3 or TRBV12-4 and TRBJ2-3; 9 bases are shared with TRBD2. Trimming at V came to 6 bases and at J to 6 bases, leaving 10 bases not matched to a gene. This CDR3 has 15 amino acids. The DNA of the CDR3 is TGTGCCAGCAGGAAGACTAGCGGAGAGAGGGATACGCAGTATTTT. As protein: CASRKTSGERDTQYF.

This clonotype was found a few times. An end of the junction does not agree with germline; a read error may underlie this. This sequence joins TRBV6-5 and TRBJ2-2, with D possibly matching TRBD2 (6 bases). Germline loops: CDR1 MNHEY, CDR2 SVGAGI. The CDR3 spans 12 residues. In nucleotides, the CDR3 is TGTGCCAGCAGCCCCCCGGGGGACCGGATAGTTTTT. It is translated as CASSPPGDRIVF.

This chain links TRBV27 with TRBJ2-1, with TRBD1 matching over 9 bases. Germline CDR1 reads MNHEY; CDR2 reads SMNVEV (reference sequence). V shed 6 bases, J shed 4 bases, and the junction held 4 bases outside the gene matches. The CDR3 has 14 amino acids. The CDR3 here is CASRRDRVYNEQFF. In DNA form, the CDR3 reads TGTGCCAGCAGACGGGACAGGGTATACAATGAGCAGTTCTTC.

The CDR3 bases are TGTGCCAGCAGTTACTCGGCTAGCGGGACGGTAGATACGCAGTATTTT. It translates to CASSYSASGTVDTQYF. This rearrangement joins TRBV6-5 to TRBJ2-3; TRBD2 matches 9 bases. Per the germline V gene, CDR1 is MNHEY and CDR2 is SVGAGI. The CDR3 covers 16 residues. Trimming cost V 0 bases and J 5 bases; bases outside gene matches: 6.

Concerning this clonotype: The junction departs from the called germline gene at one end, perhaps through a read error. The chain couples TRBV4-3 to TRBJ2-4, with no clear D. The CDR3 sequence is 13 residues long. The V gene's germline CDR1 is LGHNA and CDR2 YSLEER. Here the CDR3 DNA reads TGCGCCAGCAGCCCCAGTCCGGCAGGCCGTAAAAACTTC. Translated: CASSPSPAGRKNF.

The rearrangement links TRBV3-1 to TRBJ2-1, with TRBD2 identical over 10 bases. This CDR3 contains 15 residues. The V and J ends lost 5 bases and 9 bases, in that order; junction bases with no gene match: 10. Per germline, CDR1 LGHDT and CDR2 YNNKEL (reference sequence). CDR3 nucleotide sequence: TGTGCCAGCAGCGGACCGGGACTAGCGAGTGGTGAGCAGTTCTTC. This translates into CASSGPGLASGEQFF.